This T cell receptor (beta chain) was captured in a study of blood T cell repertoires in COVID-19. Turning to the study itself: There were acute and convalescent COVID-19 samples, and they came from the United States, Italy and Spain. Nucleic acid was either cDNA or gDNA, and it came from T cells, B-cell-depleted T cells, or PBMCs.

CDR3 length equals 14 residues. Trimming removed 4 bases at V and 2 bases at J, with 12 bases between. Germline lookup yields CDR1 SGHNT and CDR2 YYREEE (reference sequence). This clone was picked up one time. Per the original methods: Amplification from reference gene primers served as the basis for estimated nucleated cell counts. The table came from immunoSEQ multiplex PCR; TCRdb's copy has only in-frame clones and leaves some out. V and J calls and clone size are those listed in that table; D and trimming were worked out from the DNA. The sample includes more than 200,000 clones, around four fifths of them seen just once.

This rearrangement joins TRBV5-4 to TRBJ2-5; D possibly corresponds to TRBD2 (5 bases). The receptor's source is a man aged 55 to 70 with acute or convalescent COVID-19. The sample comprised peripheral blood. The CDR3: CASSPGPGQETQYF. Here the CDR3 DNA reads TGTGCCAGCAGCCCGGGCCCGGGACAAGAGACCCAGTACTTC.